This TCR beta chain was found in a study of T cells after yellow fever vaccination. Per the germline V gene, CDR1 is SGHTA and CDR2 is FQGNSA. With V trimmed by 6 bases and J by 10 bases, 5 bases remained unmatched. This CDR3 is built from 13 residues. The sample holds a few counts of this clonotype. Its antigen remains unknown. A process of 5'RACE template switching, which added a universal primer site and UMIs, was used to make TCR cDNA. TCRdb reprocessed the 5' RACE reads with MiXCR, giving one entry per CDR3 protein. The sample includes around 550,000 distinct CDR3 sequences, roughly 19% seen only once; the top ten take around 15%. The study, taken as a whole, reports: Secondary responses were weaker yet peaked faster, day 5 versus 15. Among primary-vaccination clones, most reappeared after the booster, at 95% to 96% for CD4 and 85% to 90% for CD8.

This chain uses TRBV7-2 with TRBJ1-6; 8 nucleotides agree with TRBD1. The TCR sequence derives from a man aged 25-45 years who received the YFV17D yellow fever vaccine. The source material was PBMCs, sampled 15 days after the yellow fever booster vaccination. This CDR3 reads CASRGTGGSPLHF. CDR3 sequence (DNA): TGTGCCAGCAGAGGGACAGGAGGGTCACCCCTCCACTTT. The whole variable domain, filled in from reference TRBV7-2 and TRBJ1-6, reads GAGVSQSPSNKVTEKGKDVELRCDPISGHTALYWYRQSLGQGLEFLIYFQGNSAPDKSGLPSDRFSAERTGGSVSTLTIQRTQQEDSAVYLCASRGTGGSPLHFGNGTRLTVT.